What follows are 3 T cell receptor beta chains derived from one specimen sequenced in a study of T cells in Graves' hyperthyroidism and ophthalmopathy. What was amplified from RNA transcripts were TCR beta CDR3 regions. When the TCR CDR3 underwent first-round RT-PCR, the HTBI primer set was used. TCRdb recomputed calls from the multiplex PCR reads with MiXCR, one row per CDR3 protein. The table records hundreds of thousands of distinct CDR3 sequences, over 15% of them present only once. Sequenced: blood. The receptor source for this set is a woman aged 45-60 years with Graves' hyperthyroidism that later progressed to Graves' ophthalmopathy.

V and J are TRBV5-4 and TRBJ1-4, with 8 nucleotides matching TRBD1. Trimming cost V 0 bases and J 5 bases; bases outside gene matches: 6. Germline CDR1 and CDR2: SGHNT and YYREEE (reference sequence). This CDR3 has 16 amino acids. CDR3 loop: CASSLGPGGTNEKLFF. For the CDR3, the DNA is TGTGCCAGCAGCTTGGGGCCAGGGGGCACGAATGAAAAACTGTTTTTT.

This clonotype was picked up many times. V usage is TRBV7-3 and J usage is TRBJ1-1; 8 positions match TRBD1. Trimming cost V 5 bases and J 0 bases; bases outside gene matches: 8. The CDR3 loop spans 16 amino acids. The germline CDR1 and CDR2 sequences are SGHTA and FQGTGA. This CDR3 is CASSPDRVGVNTEAFF. The DNA of the CDR3 is TGTGCCAGCAGCCCGGACAGGGTCGGGGTGAACACTGAAGCTTTCTTT.

This clonotype was detected many times. This sequence joins TRBV12-3 or TRBV12-4 and TRBJ2-7; D gene uncertain. CDR3 length equals 13 residues. With 5 bases removed from V and 3 bases from J, the gap between germline ends came to 11 bases. The CDR3 reads CASSPTIFYEQYF. The CDR3 region has the DNA TGTGCCAGCAGTCCCACTATATTCTACGAGCAGTACTTC.